This TCR beta chain is from a study of blood T cell repertoires in COVID-19. The V gene end was trimmed by 1 base and the J gene end by 3 bases; junction bases not matched to a gene: 3. CDR3 length equals 15 residues. Per the germline V gene, CDR1 is SGHVS and CDR2 is FNYEAQ. Method: immunoSEQ multiplex PCR; TCRdb's copy keeps in-frame clones and lacks some. The sample lists 200,000 to 250,000 clones, around 91% occurring once. The sequence derives from a man aged 30 to 45 who had been exposed to COVID-19. Sequenced sample: PBMCs or T cells enriched from blood (not recorded which). The genes are TRBV7-6 and TRBJ2-1; 7 bases align to TRBD1. The CDR3 loop reads CASSLGDSIYNEQFF. CDR3 coding DNA: TGTGCCAGCAGCTTAGGGGACAGCATCTACAATGAGCAGTTCTTC.